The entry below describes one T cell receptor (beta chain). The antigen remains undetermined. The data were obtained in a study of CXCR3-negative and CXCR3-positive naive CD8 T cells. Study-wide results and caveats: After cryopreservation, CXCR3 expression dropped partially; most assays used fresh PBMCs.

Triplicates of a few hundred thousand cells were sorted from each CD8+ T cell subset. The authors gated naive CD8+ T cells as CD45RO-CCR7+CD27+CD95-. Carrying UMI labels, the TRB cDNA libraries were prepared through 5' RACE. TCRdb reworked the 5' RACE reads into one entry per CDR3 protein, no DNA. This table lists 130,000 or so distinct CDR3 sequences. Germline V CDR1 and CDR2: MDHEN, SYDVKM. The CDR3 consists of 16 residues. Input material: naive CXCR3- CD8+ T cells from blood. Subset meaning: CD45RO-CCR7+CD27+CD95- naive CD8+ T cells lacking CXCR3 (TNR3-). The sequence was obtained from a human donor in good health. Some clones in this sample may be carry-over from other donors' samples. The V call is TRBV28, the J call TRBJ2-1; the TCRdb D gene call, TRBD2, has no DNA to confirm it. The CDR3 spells CASSLSGRRTYNEQFF.